Following are 30 T cell receptor beta chains from one sample sequenced in a study of PD-1 blockade in mismatch repair-deficient tumors. Assay: immunoSEQ multiplex PCR; the TCRdb copy retains only in-frame clones and omits some. The profile shows some 97,000 clones, 65% to 85% of them singletons. The sample was peripheral blood, taken less than 37 weeks after starting pembrolizumab. The origin of the receptors is an adult with mismatch repair-deficient cancer.

This clone was counted between two and nine times. The CDR3 DNA reads TGTGCCAGCAGCACAGATACGCAGTATTTT. It codes for CASSTDTQYF. J is TRBJ2-3 and V is TRBV11-2, with D unresolved. Trimming shortened V by 5 bases and J by 3 bases, and 0 bases separated the two germline ends. There are 10 residues in the CDR3. Germline assignment: CDR1 SGHAT and CDR2 FQNNGV.

J is TRBJ1-4 and V is TRBV19; D is possibly TRBD1 (5 bases). V shed 7 bases and J shed 4 bases, with 16 bases lying between them. The CDR3 loop spans 15 amino acids. Germline V gives CDR1 LNHDA, CDR2 SQIVND (reference sequence). CDR3 region: CASIPRDRYNEKLFF. The CDR3 DNA is TGTGCCAGTATACCTCGGGACCGATATAATGAAAAACTGTTTTTT.

This rearrangement joins TRBV19 to TRBJ1-4, with 7 bases lining up with TRBD1. From germline, CDR1 is LNHDA and CDR2 SQIVND (reference sequence). This CDR3 has 16 residues. With V trimmed by 8 bases and J by 0 bases, 9 bases remained unmatched. The CDR3 DNA is TGTGCCAGTGAACCCGCGGACAGGACAACTAATGAAAAACTGTTTTTT. Translation gives CASEPADRTTNEKLFF.

V and J are TRBV4-1 and TRBJ2-7; TRBD2 agrees at 9 bases. With V trimmed by 2 bases and J by 3 bases, 8 bases remained unmatched. The CDR3 sequence is 16 residues long. Per germline, CDR1 MGHRA and CDR2 YSYEKL. CDR3 region: CASSQLGLAGNYEQYF. The CDR3 bases are TGCGCCAGCAGCCAATTGGGTCTAGCGGGAAACTACGAGCAGTACTTC.

This chain links TRBV19 with TRBJ2-5; a possible D gene is TRBD1 (6 bases). Looked up from germline, CDR1 is LNHDA and CDR2 is SQIVND (reference sequence). The CDR3 has 13 residues. With 3 bases removed from V and 5 bases from J, the gap between germline ends came to 10 bases. The CDR3 sequence: CASSITGTETQYF. The CDR3 DNA reads as TGTGCCAGTAGTATTACAGGGACGGAGACCCAGTACTTC.

This clone was picked up a small number of times. This same CDR3 is encoded by further DNA sequences in the sample. The chain is built from TRBV7-3 and TRBJ2-1; 9 bases match TRBD2. The V and J ends lost 3 bases and 0 bases, in that order; junction bases with no gene match: 0. Germline-derived CDR1 and CDR2 are SGHTA and FQGTGA. The CDR3 runs 15 residues. The CDR3 loop reads CASSFSGSSYNEQFF. Here the CDR3 DNA reads TGTGCCAGCAGCTTTAGCGGGAGCTCCTACAATGAGCAGTTCTTC.

V gene TRBV2 combines with J gene TRBJ2-1, with 7 bases identical to TRBD1. Germline loops: CDR1 SNHLY, CDR2 FYNNEI. Germline trimming cut 5 bases from V and 1 base from J; bases unmatched to any gene: 5. The CDR3 spans 15 residues. The CDR3 DNA reads TGTGCCAGCAGTAGGGACAGAGAGTCCTACAATGAGCAGTTCTTC. Its protein is CASSRDRESYNEQFF. Together with reference TRBV2 and TRBJ2-1, the CDR3 gives the full variable domain: EPEVTQTPSHQVTQMGQEVILRCVPISNHLYFYWYRQILGQKVEFLVSFYNNEISEKSEIFDDQFSVERPDGSNFTLKIRSTKLEDSAMYFCASSRDRESYNEQFFGPGTRLTVL.

The J gene is TRBJ1-4, the V gene TRBV21-1; TRBD1 is the table's D call and was not checked against the DNA. TRBV21-1 is noted as a pseudogene. There are 15 residues in the CDR3. The CDR3 bases are TGTGCCAGCAGCAAAGAGAAGGGGCAGGGAGAAAAACTGTTTTTT. Protein product: CASSKEKGQGEKLFF.

The chain is built from TRBV5-4 and TRBJ1-1; a possible D gene is TRBD1 (5 bases). Between the trimmed V and J ends, which lost 4 bases and 3 bases, there was a span of 13 bases. Looked up from germline, CDR1 is SGHNT and CDR2 is YYREEE (reference sequence). The CDR3 is 14 residues long. The CDR3 DNA reads as TGTGCCAGCAGCCGGGGTGGCAGGGACACTGAAGCTTTCTTT. Protein product: CASSRGGRDTEAFF.

The chain links TRBV2 to TRBJ2-3; D uncertain. CDR1 SNHLY and CDR2 FYNNEI come from the germline V gene. The CDR3 runs to 14 residues. Trimming cost V 6 bases and J 1 base, with 11 bases left between them. The CDR3 is CASSSRSRTDTQYF. The CDR3 DNA reads as TGTGCCAGCAGCTCTCGAAGTCGCACAGATACGCAGTATTTT.

The chain combines TRBV10-3 with TRBJ2-3; 8 bases match TRBD2. The V gene end was trimmed by 5 bases and the J gene end by 1 base; junction bases not matched to a gene: 2. Germline V gives CDR1 ENHRY, CDR2 SYGVKD. CDR3 length: 14 residues. In DNA, the CDR3 is TGTGCCATCAGTCCCGGGAGGGGCACAGATACGCAGTATTTT. This gives the protein CAISPGRGTDTQYF.

This rearrangement joins TRBV6-1 to TRBJ2-5, with D possibly TRBD1 on 5 matching bases. The CDR3 length is 17 residues. CDR1 and CDR2 (germline): MNHNS, SASEGT. Between the trimmed V and J ends, which lost 1 base and 2 bases, there was a span of 17 bases. CDR3 nucleotide sequence: TGTGCCAGCAGTGAAGGAACACTTAGGGGTAAACAAGAGACCCAGTACTTC. This sequence encodes CASSEGTLRGKQETQYF.

The rearrangement joins TRBV27 to TRBJ2-7; possibly TRBD1 for D (5 bases). The CDR3 loop spans 14 amino acids. Germline V gene data show CDR1 as MNHEY and CDR2 as SMNVEV (reference sequence). V dropped 5 bases and J dropped 0 bases, with 11 bases sitting between them. This CDR3 reads CASSPDTYSYEQYF. DNA for the CDR3: TGTGCCAGCAGTCCGGACACCTACTCCTACGAGCAGTACTTC.

This CDR3 is CASSQGGSRGTEAFF. The CDR3 DNA reads as TGCGCCAGCAGCCAAGGGGGATCGAGAGGCACTGAAGCTTTCTTT. The rearrangement joins TRBV4-1 to TRBJ1-1, with D hard to call. The CDR3 sequence is 15 residues long. Germline CDR1 and CDR2: MGHRA and YSYEKL. Trimming shortened V by 1 base and J by 4 bases, and 13 bases separated the two germline ends.

The CDR3 DNA reads TGCGCCAGCAGCTTGAATCCCGCGGGAGGCTACACCTTC. Its protein is CASSLNPAGGYTF. The rearrangement joins TRBV5-1 to TRBJ1-2; D not certain. The germline V gene has CDR1 SGHRS and CDR2 YFSETQ. Trimming pared 1 base from V and 8 bases from J, leaving 12 bases between. The CDR3 covers 13 residues. Looking up the rest from reference TRBV5-1 and TRBJ1-2 gives the full variable domain: KAGVTQTPRYLIKTRGQQVTLSCSPISGHRSVSWYQQTPGQGLQFLFEYFSETQRNKGNFPGRFSGRQFSNSRSEMNVSTLELGDSALYLCASSLNPAGGYTFGSGTRLTVV.

The V call is TRBV28, the J call TRBJ1-1, with 8 bases matching TRBD1. V was clipped by 1 base and J by 0 bases; unmatched bases: 10. This CDR3 comprises 18 residues. Germline V lookup: CDR1 MDHEN, CDR2 SYDVKM. CDR3 sequence (DNA): TGTGCCAGCAGTTTATTCCCCCGACAGGGGAAAATGAACACTGAAGCTTTCTTT. Translation: CASSLFPRQGKMNTEAFF.

The chain employs TRBV2 and TRBJ1-1; 7 bases match TRBD1. The CDR3 length is 14 residues. J was trimmed by 5 bases and V by 2 bases; bases with no gene match: 5. Germline V gene data show CDR1 as SNHLY and CDR2 as FYNNEI. CDR3 protein: CASSEWTGETEAFF. The CDR3 bases are TGTGCCAGCAGTGAATGGACAGGAGAGACTGAAGCTTTCTTT.

This chain joins TRBV19 and TRBJ1-1; D unresolved. V lost 3 bases and J lost 0, with 5 bases in between. The germline CDR1 and CDR2 sequences are LNHDA and SQIVND (reference sequence). This CDR3 has 13 amino acids. The CDR3 DNA is TGTGCCAGTAGTATCCGTATGAACACTGAAGCTTTCTTT. This gives the protein CASSIRMNTEAFF.

This chain connects TRBV5-6 to TRBJ1-4; 8 bases line up with TRBD1. The CDR3 is 14 amino acids. Germline V CDR1 and CDR2: SGHDT, YYEEEE. J was trimmed by 6 bases and V by 1 base; bases with no gene match: 2. The CDR3 DNA is TGTGCCAGCAGCTTGTTGACAGGGGATGAAAAACTGTTTTTT. Protein product: CASSLLTGDEKLFF.

This clone was detected ten times or more. The J gene is TRBJ1-5, the V gene TRBV19; D gene unclear. The CDR3 has 12 amino acids. Trimming shortened V by 4 bases and J by 7 bases, and 8 bases separated the two germline ends. Germline V gene sequence: CDR1 LNHDA, CDR2 SQIVND (reference sequence). This CDR3 reads CASSTDEQPQHF. Written as DNA, the CDR3 is TGTGCCAGTAGTACTGATGAGCAGCCCCAGCATTTT.

The rearrangement joins TRBV4-3 to TRBJ2-2; tentative D call: TRBD2 (5 bases). Germline-derived CDR1 and CDR2 are LGHNA and YSLEER. The CDR3 contains 15 residues. The germline V and J ends were trimmed by 0 bases and 1 base, with 6 bases remaining between them. For the CDR3, the DNA is TGCGCCAGCAGCCAAGATCGGGGGAACACCGGGGAGCTGTTTTTT. Its protein is CASSQDRGNTGELFF.

This clone was seen only a few times. The DNA for the CDR3 is TGTGCCTGGAGTACGCCCGACGGGTACACTGAAGCTTTCTTT. It encodes CAWSTPDGYTEAFF. The rearrangement uses TRBV30 and TRBJ1-1; D call uncertain. V was shortened by 2 bases and J by 3 bases, with 13 bases between the two germline ends. The CDR3 runs 14 residues. The germline gives CDR1 GTSNPN, CDR2 SVGIG (reference sequence). The full variable domain, in which reference TRBV30 and TRBJ1-1 provide the parts outside the CDR3, is SQTIHQWPATLVQPVGSPLSLECTVEGTSNPNLYWYRQAAGRGLQLLFYSVGIGQISSEVPQNLSASRPQDRQFILSSKKLLLSDSGFYLCAWSTPDGYTEAFFGQGTRLTVV.

The J gene is TRBJ2-2, the V gene TRBV18, with no clear D. This CDR3 spans 14 amino acids. Germline V gene data show CDR1 as KGHSH and CDR2 as LQKENI. V was cut by 2 bases and J by 7 bases, with 11 bases left in between. In nucleotides, the CDR3 is TGTGCCAGCTCACCAATAGGAAGGGACGGGGAGCTGTTTTTT. Translating it yields CASSPIGRDGELFF.

The chain is built from TRBV4-2 and TRBJ2-7; D is possibly TRBD1 (5 bases). Germline values: CDR1 LGHNA, CDR2 YNFKEQ. The CDR3 spans 14 residues. The germline V and J ends were trimmed by 4 bases and 2 bases, with 12 bases remaining between them. CDR3 nucleotides: TGTGCCAGCAGCCGGCTAGGGGAAGCCTACGAGCAGTACTTC. It yields the protein CASSRLGEAYEQYF.

The CDR3 loop is CASSYEGTEAFF. The CDR3 DNA is TGTGCCAGCAGTTACGAGGGCACTGAAGCTTTCTTT. The chain combines TRBV6-5 with TRBJ1-1; no reliable D call. Germline-derived CDR1 and CDR2 are MNHEY and SVGAGI. CDR3 length: 12 amino acids. The germline V and J ends were trimmed by 2 bases and 4 bases, with 5 bases remaining between them.

This rearrangement joins TRBV7-9 to TRBJ2-1; TRBD1 is a possible D gene (6 bases). The CDR3 consists of 13 residues. Germline CDR1 and CDR2: SEHNR and FQNEAQ (reference sequence). V was cut by 6 bases and J by 4 bases, with 10 bases left in between. The CDR3 bases are TGTGCCAGCAGTTTTCAGGGGTACAATGAGCAGTTCTTC. Translating it yields CASSFQGYNEQFF.

The chain has TRBV7-3 and TRBJ2-3; 10 bases are shared with TRBD2. V lost 5 bases and J lost 0; bases outside the gene matches: 2. This CDR3 is built from 15 residues. Germline lookup yields CDR1 SGHTA and CDR2 FQGTGA. As DNA, the CDR3 is TGTGCCAGCAGCCGGACTAGCGGTAGCACAGATACGCAGTATTTT. Its translation: CASSRTSGSTDTQYF.

The genes are TRBV30 and TRBJ1-4; 11 bases are shared with TRBD1. This CDR3 comprises 15 residues. Germline CDR1 GTSNPN, CDR2 SVGIG (reference sequence). The V segment lost 5 bases and the J segment 8 bases; nucleotides outside the gene matches: 10. Here the CDR3 reads CAWAIAGTGGEKLFF. The DNA for the CDR3 is TGTGCCTGGGCCATAGCCGGGACAGGGGGGGAAAAACTGTTTTTT.

The chain couples TRBV6-1 to TRBJ2-1; the D call may be TRBD1 or TRBD2 (5 bases each). Deletions cut 7 bases from V and 5 bases from J, with 18 bases between. The CDR3 totals 15 residues. Germline assignment: CDR1 MNHNS and CDR2 SASEGT. This chain's CDR3 is CASIGDVGQHNEQFF. For the CDR3, the DNA is TGTGCCAGCATAGGGGACGTTGGGCAACACAATGAGCAGTTCTTC.

The chain uses TRBV7-2 and TRBJ2-5; D is unresolved. Germline V lookup: CDR1 SGHTA, CDR2 FQGNSA. There are 14 residues in the CDR3. The germline V and J ends were trimmed by 5 bases and 5 bases, with 15 bases remaining between them. The CDR3 nucleotides read TGTGCCAGCAGCGTCGCCCAGCCAGTGGAGACCCAGTACTTC. Translated, it gives CASSVAQPVETQYF.